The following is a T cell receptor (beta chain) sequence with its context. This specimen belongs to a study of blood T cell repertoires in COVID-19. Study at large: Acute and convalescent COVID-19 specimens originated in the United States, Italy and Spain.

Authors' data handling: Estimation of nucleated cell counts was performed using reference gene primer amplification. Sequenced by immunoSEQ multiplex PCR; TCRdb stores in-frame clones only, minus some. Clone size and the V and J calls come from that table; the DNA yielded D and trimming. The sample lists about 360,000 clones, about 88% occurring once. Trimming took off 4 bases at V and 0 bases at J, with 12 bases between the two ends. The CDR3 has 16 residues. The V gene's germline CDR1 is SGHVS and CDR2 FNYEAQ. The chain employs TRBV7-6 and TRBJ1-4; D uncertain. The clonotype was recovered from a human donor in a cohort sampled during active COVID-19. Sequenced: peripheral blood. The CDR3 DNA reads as TGTGCCAGCAGCTCTCAGGCGCCCGCAACTAATGAAAAACTGTTTTTT. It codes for CASSSQAPATNEKLFF.